This T cell receptor beta chain originates from a study of T-cell memory formation after mild COVID-19. Whole-study results and caveats: Clones that shrank (day 15 to 85) were balanced CD4/CD8, whereas later expanders leaned CD4+. Some clones that responded were present in memory (sampled pre-infection), which suggests cross-reactive memory joined. For contracting clones, CD4+ ones sat mainly in CM and EM, CD8+ in EMRA.

Comments on this clonotype: Its antigen is unidentified.

Germline V gene lookup returns CDR1 SGHNT and CDR2 YYREEE (reference sequence). The CDR3 length is 14 residues. Trimming shortened V by 0 bases and J by 6 bases, and 12 bases separated the two germline ends. The TCR alpha and TCR beta cDNA libraries, bearing sample barcodes and UMIs, were generated by 5'RACE using constant-segment primers. In TCRdb, the 5' RACE reads were re-called with MiXCR into one record per CDR3 protein. Seen here are 400,000 or so distinct CDR3 sequences, 20% observed once, and the top ten hold 8.4%. This receptor was obtained from an adult woman who had mild COVID-19 (a few samples of this study predate the infection). Cell type and time point are not known. Sample: PBMCs or a T cell subset sorted from them (not recorded which). The chain employs TRBV5-4 and TRBJ1-1; D gene ambiguous. The CDR3 loop is CASSLDSSWAEAFF. The CDR3 nucleotides read TGTGCCAGCAGCTTGGACAGCAGTTGGGCTGAAGCTTTCTTT.